This TCR beta chain was found in a study of T cells in Graves' hyperthyroidism and ophthalmopathy. Amplified regions were TCR beta CDR3 sequences from RNA transcripts. First-round RT-PCR of the TCR CDR3 relied on the HTBI primer set. TCRdb re-called the multiplex PCR reads through MiXCR, storing one row per CDR3 protein. The sample contains 300,000 to 500,000 distinct CDR3 sequences, about 15% of which appear only once. The sample consisted of blood. This TCR came from a woman in her 30s with Graves' hyperthyroidism.

The CDR3 sequence is CASSFNRKHSPLHF. In nucleotides, the CDR3 is TGTGCCAGCAGTTTCAACAGGAAACATTCACCCCTCCACTTT. The chain carries TRBV28 and TRBJ1-6, with D possibly matching TRBD1 (5 bases). Per the germline V gene, CDR1 is MDHEN and CDR2 is SYDVKM. Trimming cost V 3 bases and J 8 bases, with 11 bases left between them. CDR3 length equals 14 residues.